Following are 14 T cell receptor beta chains from one sample sequenced in a study of T cell repertoires in cytomegalovirus infection. MiXCR was run by TCRdb on the reads, yielding one entry per CDR3 protein. The table shows 270,000 or so distinct CDR3 sequences, with more than 15% occurring only once. The source material was CD8+ T cells from PBMCs. These receptors were taken from a human donor in good health (CMV status not recorded). Some clones in this sample may be carry-over from other donors' samples.

The chain employs TRBV4-1 and TRBJ2-7; 11 bases line up with TRBD1. With V trimmed by 4 bases and J by 1 base, 6 bases remained unmatched. Per germline, CDR1 MGHRA and CDR2 YSYEKL. The CDR3 runs 16 residues. CDR3 bases: TGCGCCAGCAGCCGAGCCGGGACAGGGGGATCCTACGAGCAGTACTTC. Translated: CASSRAGTGGSYEQYF.

The chain is built from TRBV4-2 and TRBJ2-1; D is ambiguous. The CDR3 consists of 15 residues. Deletions cut 0 bases from V and 0 bases from J, with 6 bases between. Germline V CDR1 and CDR2: LGHNA, YNFKEQ. Written as DNA, the CDR3 is TGTGCCAGCAGCCAAGACAGAGACTCCTACAATGAGCAGTTCTTC. This translates into CASSQDRDSYNEQFF.

This clonotype showed up many times. This rearrangement joins TRBV6-6 to TRBJ2-1, with 10 bases matching TRBD1. The CDR3 length is 17 residues. The germline V gene has CDR1 MNHNY and CDR2 SVGAGI (reference sequence). Losses at the gene ends were 2 bases for V and 8 bases for J; bases not matched to a gene: 12. As DNA, the CDR3 is TGTGCCAGCAGTTACACCAGACAGGGGGCGCAGAACGATGAGCAGTTCTTC. Translating it yields CASSYTRQGAQNDEQFF.

The chain has TRBV19 and TRBJ2-1; 8 bases agree with TRBD2. The J segment lost 2 bases and the V segment lost 6 bases, leaving 9 bases of the junction unmatched. CDR3 length equals 16 residues. Germline CDR1 is LNHDA and CDR2 is SQIVND (reference sequence). The CDR3 protein is CASSQGAGAPYNEQFF. The CDR3 region has the DNA TGTGCCAGTAGCCAGGGAGCGGGGGCGCCCTACAATGAGCAGTTCTTC. The full variable domain, with the rest looked up from reference TRBV19 and TRBJ2-1, is DGGITQSPKYLFRKEGQNVTLSCEQNLNHDAMYWYRQDPGQGLRLIYYSQIVNDFQKGDIAEGYSVSREKKESFPLTVTSAQKNPTAFYLCASSQGAGAPYNEQFFGPGTRLTVL.

The chain joins TRBV20-1 to TRBJ1-2, with D perhaps matching TRBD1 (6 bases). The CDR3 has 14 amino acids. CDR1 is DFQATT and CDR2 is SNEGSKA in the germline V gene (reference sequence). Between the trimmed V and J ends, which lost 5 bases and 5 bases, there was a span of 18 bases. DNA of the CDR3: TGCAGTGCTTCACACAGGGCCCGGAGTTATGGCTACACCTTC. Translation gives CSASHRARSYGYTF.

This clonotype was seen ten or more times. The rearrangement links TRBV11-1 to TRBJ2-7, with TRBD1 matching 10 bases. Trimming cost V 0 bases and J 3 bases; bases outside gene matches: 5. Germline V lookup: CDR1 SGHAT, CDR2 FQDESV (reference sequence). The CDR3 loop spans 16 amino acids. The CDR3 is CASSLATDRGYYEQYF. In nucleotides, the CDR3 is TGTGCCAGCAGCTTAGCAACGGACAGGGGGTACTACGAGCAGTACTTC. Filled out from reference TRBV11-1 and TRBJ2-7, the complete variable domain reads EAEVAQSPRYKITEKSQAVAFWCDPISGHATLYWYRQILGQGPELLVQFQDESVVDDSQLPKDRFSAERLKGVDSTLKIQPAELGDSAMYLCASSLATDRGYYEQYFGPGTRLTVT.

This clonotype appeared a few times. The chain recombines TRBV2 with TRBJ2-2, with D hard to call. CDR3 size: 15 residues. Trimming removed 2 bases at V and 0 bases at J, with 7 bases between. Germline CDR1 SNHLY, CDR2 FYNNEI. CDR3 protein: CASSEYTPNTGELFF. In DNA form, the CDR3 reads TGTGCCAGCAGTGAATACACGCCGAACACCGGGGAGCTGTTTTTT.

In regard to this clonotype: A single base separates this from a much larger clone, so it may be a read error. The chain couples TRBV7-9 to TRBJ2-5; 7 nucleotides align to TRBD1. The CDR3 loop spans 14 amino acids. The V gene's germline CDR1 is SEHNR and CDR2 FQNEAQ (reference sequence). CDR3 nucleotides: TGTACCAGCAGCCTAATAGGGGGCGGAGAGACCCAGTACTTC. It codes for CTSSLIGGGETQYF.

CDR3 region: CAISERPYTEAFF. The CDR3 bases are TGTGCCATCAGTGAGAGGCCCTACACTGAAGCTTTCTTT. The chain uses TRBV10-3 and TRBJ1-1; no clear D. Germline CDR1 and CDR2: ENHRY and SYGVKD. CDR3 length: 13 residues. V gave up 2 bases and J gave up 3 bases, with 7 bases separating them.

In its sample, this clonotype was seen many times. The V call is TRBV7-2, the J call TRBJ2-5; D could derive from TRBD1 or TRBD2 (5 bases each). The CDR3 spans 16 residues. CDR1 SGHTA and CDR2 FQGNSA come from the germline V gene. V was trimmed by 3 bases and J by 3 bases, leaving 17 bases between them. CDR3 sequence reads: CASSLGPPWAEETQYF. Here the CDR3 DNA reads TGTGCCAGCAGCTTGGGACCACCCTGGGCCGAAGAGACCCAGTACTTC.

The table lists this clonotype with many counts. This chain uses TRBV6-5 with TRBJ2-2; a weak D match, TRBD1 (5 bases). The V end was cut by 0 bases, the J end by 5 bases, with 7 bases between. This CDR3 spans 14 amino acids. Per the germline V gene, CDR1 is MNHEY and CDR2 is SVGAGI. CDR3 coding DNA: TGTGCCAGCAGTTACTCTAGGACAACCGGGGAGCTGTTTTTT. Protein product: CASSYSRTTGELFF.

V and J are TRBV27 and TRBJ2-7, with a tentative D call TRBD2 (7 bases). Germline V lookup: CDR1 MNHEY, CDR2 SMNVEV (reference sequence). This CDR3 is built from 14 residues. V gave up 5 bases and J gave up 5 bases, with 16 bases separating them. CDR3 DNA: TGTGCCAGCAGTACTGGGGGCAGCGGGAACGAGCAGTACTTC. It specifies CASSTGGSGNEQYF.

At least ten counts were recorded for this clonotype. J is TRBJ2-7 and V is TRBV11-2; weak D call: TRBD2 (5 bases). Germline V lookup: CDR1 SGHAT, CDR2 FQNNGV. V was pared by 11 bases and J by 3 bases, with 26 bases between. There are 16 residues in the CDR3. The CDR3, as DNA: TGTGCCTCGCACAAGAGGGCAGGCCCCCTCGACTACGAGCAGTACTTC. It encodes CASHKRAGPLDYEQYF.

This clonotype was detected ten times or more. This chain links TRBV11-2 with TRBJ2-1, with 9 bases identical to TRBD2. CDR1 SGHAT and CDR2 FQNNGV come from the germline V gene. CDR3 length: 18 amino acids. Losses at the gene ends were 5 bases for V and 2 bases for J; bases not matched to a gene: 13. CDR3 in DNA: TGTGCCAGCAGCCCTGGACTAGCGCGAACGACCCCCTACAATGAGCAGTTCTTC. It yields the protein CASSPGLARTTPYNEQFF.